A single sample is the source of the 20 T cell receptor beta chains below, sequenced in a study of T cell responses to AZD1222 COVID-19 vaccine. Sequencing used immunoSEQ multiplex PCR; TCRdb keeps in-frame clones, though not all of them. The sample contains approximately 190,000 clones, roughly 93% of which appear only once. Sample: peripheral blood, taken on day 0 of AZD1222 vaccination. Receptors were obtained from an adult in good health.

The chain uses TRBV3-1 (or the pseudogene TRBV3-2) and TRBJ1-2, with TRBD1 matching over 7 bases. V was clipped by 4 bases and J by 4 bases; unmatched bases: 12. Germline V gene sequence: CDR1 LGHDT, CDR2 YNNKEL (reference sequence). CDR3 size: 16 residues. In DNA, the CDR3 is TGTGCCAGCAGCCTTGGTCCCGGGACAGTGAGCTATGGCTACACCTTC. It yields the protein CASSLGPGTVSYGYTF.

In this sample, this clone turned up a few times. At one of its ends the junction is not consistent with the germline gene, which may arise from a read error. The chain carries TRBV19 and TRBJ1-3; D remains unclear. Germline assignment: CDR1 LNHDA and CDR2 SQIVND (reference sequence). This CDR3 is built from 13 residues. In DNA, the CDR3 is TGTGCCAGTAGTTACATGGCTGGGAACACCATATATTTT. Its protein is CASSYMAGNTIYF.

The rearrangement joins TRBV11-2 to TRBJ2-7, with a tentative D call TRBD1 (6 bases). The germline V gene has CDR1 SGHAT and CDR2 FQNNGV. The CDR3 loop spans 12 amino acids. V was clipped by 4 bases and J by 6 bases, with 10 bases between them. The CDR3 coding sequence is TGTGCCAGCAGCTCTACAGGGTCCGAGCAGTACTTC. It translates to CASSSTGSEQYF.

This clone was counted a single time. The chain joins TRBV4-1 to TRBJ1-1; 9 bases line up with TRBD1. CDR1 is MGHRA, CDR2 YSYEKL, per germline. CDR3 size: 17 residues. V dropped 0 bases and J dropped 7; count of bases not matched to a gene: 12. The CDR3 DNA is TGCGCCAGCAGCCAAGAGGGATTGGGGACAGGGTCGGATGAAGCTTTCTTT. Residues: CASSQEGLGTGSDEAFF.

V is TRBV28 and J is TRBJ2-7; 9 positions match TRBD1. CDR3 length equals 15 residues. The V segment lost 1 base and the J segment 1 base; nucleotides outside the gene matches: 2. Germline V lookup: CDR1 MDHEN, CDR2 SYDVKM. In DNA, the CDR3 is TGTGCCAGCAGTTTATCGGGGACAGGGTCCTACGAGCAGTACTTC. Its translation: CASSLSGTGSYEQYF.

V and J are TRBV19 and TRBJ1-1; D unresolved. Germline V lookup: CDR1 LNHDA, CDR2 SQIVND (reference sequence). V lost 4 bases and J 3 bases, leaving 9 bases between the germline ends. The CDR3 has 13 amino acids. The CDR3 reads CASSSFRDTEAFF. CDR3 nucleotide sequence: TGTGCCAGTAGTAGTTTCCGGGACACTGAAGCTTTCTTT.

The chain recombines TRBV5-4 with TRBJ2-2, with no clear D. Trimming took 7 bases from V and 1 from J, leaving 11 bases between them. This CDR3 has 14 amino acids. Germline V gene data show CDR1 as SGHNT and CDR2 as YYREEE (reference sequence). The CDR3 spells CASGPRENTGELFF. CDR3 bases: TGTGCCAGCGGTCCTAGAGAGAACACCGGGGAGCTGTTTTTT.

CDR3 nucleotide sequence: TGTGCCAGTAACCCGGATCCGTGGAGCAATCAGCCCCAGCATTTT. Protein sequence: CASNPDPWSNQPQHF. This sequence joins TRBV19 and TRBJ1-5, with D hard to call. V shed 7 bases and J shed 1 base, with 14 bases lying between them. The CDR3 has 15 amino acids. CDR1 and CDR2 from the germline V gene are LNHDA and SQIVND (reference sequence).

The CDR3 DNA is TGTGCCAGCAGTTTATTGGGGGGAGACGGGTCCTACGAGCAGTACTTC. Translation: CASSLLGGDGSYEQYF. The chain combines TRBV27 with TRBJ2-7, with D tentatively TRBD2 (6 bases). This CDR3 is built from 16 residues. Trimming shortened V by 1 base and J by 1 base, and 14 bases separated the two germline ends. The germline V gene encodes CDR1 MNHEY and CDR2 SMNVEV (reference sequence).

The chain joins TRBV4-1 to TRBJ1-6; D uncertain. The V and J ends lost 5 bases and 7 bases respectively, with 9 bases between them. Germline loops: CDR1 MGHRA, CDR2 YSYEKL. This CDR3 comprises 13 residues. The CDR3, as DNA: TGCGCCAGCAGCACGAGGACGAATTCACCCCTCCACTTT. Protein sequence: CASSTRTNSPLHF.

The V and J genes are TRBV2 and TRBJ1-5; TRBD1 matches at 7 bases. From germline, CDR1 is SNHLY and CDR2 FYNNEI. The V segment lost 2 bases and the J segment 6 bases; nucleotides outside the gene matches: 4. The CDR3 spans 14 residues. The CDR3 sequence is CASSERQGVQPQHF. In nucleotides, the CDR3 is TGTGCCAGCAGTGAAAGGCAGGGGGTTCAGCCCCAGCATTTT.

The CDR3 sequence is CASSFRTDGNTIYF. The CDR3 DNA is TGTGCCAGCAGTTTTCGGACAGATGGAAACACCATATATTTT. The chain combines TRBV3-1 (or the pseudogene TRBV3-2) with TRBJ1-3, with D possibly TRBD1 on 6 matching bases. The CDR3 is 14 amino acids. Trimming pared 6 bases from V and 3 bases from J, leaving 12 bases between. Germline CDR1 is LGHDT and CDR2 is YNNKEL (reference sequence).

The J gene is TRBJ2-7, the V gene TRBV2; the D gene is possibly TRBD1 (6 bases). The V gene lost 5 bases and the J gene lost 2 bases, with 16 bases spanning the gap. The length of the CDR3 is 15 residues. Per germline, CDR1 SNHLY and CDR2 FYNNEI. In DNA form, the CDR3 reads TGTGCCAGCAGTTACAGGGCAGTTTATCCCTACGAGCAGTACTTC. Encoded protein: CASSYRAVYPYEQYF.

J is TRBJ2-5 and V is TRBV5-4, with TRBD1 matching 7 bases. The CDR3 extends over 13 amino acids. The germline CDR1 and CDR2 sequences are SGHNT and YYREEE (reference sequence). Germline trimming cut 2 bases from V and 6 bases from J; bases unmatched to any gene: 4. CDR3 nucleotides: TGTGCCAGCAGCTTCTCACAGGGGAAGACCCAGTACTTC. This translates into CASSFSQGKTQYF.

The chain recombines TRBV24-1 with TRBJ2-3, with a tentative D call TRBD1 (6 bases). The V end lost 4 bases, the J end lost 2 bases, and 12 bases lay between the germline ends. This CDR3 contains 15 residues. Germline CDR1 and CDR2: KGHDR and SFDVKD. CDR3 nucleotides: TGTGCCACCAGTGAGCCCCAGGGGCCCACAGATACGCAGTATTTT. Translated, it gives CATSEPQGPTDTQYF.

V usage is TRBV7-8 and J usage is TRBJ2-3; no clear D. The CDR3 consists of 13 residues. Trimming removed 6 bases at V and 1 base at J, with 8 bases between. CDR1 SGHVS and CDR2 FQNEAQ come from the germline V gene. CDR3 region: CASRSPGTDTQYF. The CDR3 DNA reads TGTGCCAGCAGGAGCCCCGGCACAGATACGCAGTATTTT.

The J gene is TRBJ1-2, the V gene TRBV7-9; the D gene is possibly TRBD1 (5 bases). Trimming took 1 base from V and 1 from J, leaving 13 bases between them. Germline values: CDR1 SEHNR, CDR2 FQNEAQ (reference sequence). The CDR3 covers 16 residues. CDR3 amino acids: CASSLESGHLNYGYTF. DNA of the CDR3: TGTGCCAGCAGCTTAGAGTCCGGACATCTTAACTATGGCTACACCTTC.

The genes are TRBV7-8 and TRBJ1-5; 8 positions agree with TRBD1. CDR1 and CDR2 (germline): SGHVS, FQNEAQ. This CDR3 is built from 18 residues. After removal of 4 bases from V and 3 bases from J, the junction contained 14 bases not matched to a gene. The CDR3 nucleotides read TGTGCCAGCAGCTCGTTACTGGGGACAGGACATAACAATCAGCCCCAGCATTTT. It specifies CASSSLLGTGHNNQPQHF.

The chain recombines TRBV28 with TRBJ1-2, with 9 bases that match TRBD1. Germline V gives CDR1 MDHEN, CDR2 SYDVKM. CDR3 size: 15 residues. V trimming: 11 bases; J trimming: 2 bases; junction bases outside the gene matches: 12. In DNA, the CDR3 is TGTGCCGGACGACAGGGGGGTTTCGGGAACTATGGCTACACCTTC. Its protein product is CAGRQGGFGNYGYTF.

The chain uses TRBV15 and TRBJ2-1; D is unclear. The CDR3 loop spans 12 amino acids. Germline V gives CDR1 LNHNV, CDR2 YYDKDF (reference sequence). V was clipped by 11 bases and J by 2 bases, with 10 bases between them. In DNA form, the CDR3 reads TGTGCCTCCAACGGTGCCTACAATGAGCAGTTCTTC. It codes for CASNGAYNEQFF.